This is a list of T cell receptor beta chains from one sample in a study of blood T cell repertoires in COVID-19. Some clones are missing from TCRdb's copy, which holds only in-frame ones; the method was immunoSEQ multiplex PCR. The table includes around 140,000 clones, almost 85% detected once. Sequenced sample: peripheral blood. The receptors originated from a man aged 55 to 70 with acute or convalescent COVID-19. Each CDR3 is given with its conserved first and last residue. D genes are given only for firm matches. Not all rows give a size; the values are once, few, many and, for expanded clones, a class.

clone_size	v_call	j_call	d_call	cdr3_aa	cdr3_nt
-	TRBV18	TRBJ1-1	TRBD1	CASSPVGQGKGNTEAFF	TGTGCCAGCTCACCAGTGGGACAGGGAAAGGGGAACACTGAAGCTTTCTTT
-	TRBV14	TRBJ2-7	TRBD2	CASSQRFSGRIFDYEQYF	TGTGCCAGCAGCCAAAGGTTTAGCGGGAGGATATTTGATTACGAGCAGTACTTC
-	TRBV6-2/TRBV6-3	TRBJ2-3	-	CASSYVSGRGETDTQYF	TGTGCCAGCAGTTACGTTTCGGGCAGGGGGGAGACAGATACGCAGTATTTT
-	TRBV7-3	TRBJ2-2	-	CASSLNSAGVGVGELFF	TGTGCCAGCAGCTTAAACTCCGCAGGGGTGGGTGTCGGGGAGCTGTTTTTT
few	TRBV2	TRBJ2-5	-	CASSELVGTQYF	TGTGCCAGCAGTGAACTAGTCGGGACCCAGTACTTC
-	TRBV7-2	TRBJ1-5	TRBD1	CASSLAHLQGGVMVSNQPQHF	TGTGCCAGCAGCTTAGCACACCTACAGGGGGGAGTTATGGTTAGCAATCAGCCCCAGCATTTT
few	TRBV5-1	TRBJ1-6	TRBD1	CASSERGRDSPLHF	TGCGCCAGCAGCGAAAGGGGGCGGGATTCACCCCTCCACTTT
once	TRBV11-2	TRBJ2-1	-	CASSSPRYSGEQFF	TGTGCCAGCAGCTCCCCCCGTTACTCCGGTGAGCAGTTCTTC
-	TRBV13	TRBJ2-3	-	CASSSRRFDHRADTQYF	TGTGCCAGCAGCTCCCGAAGATTCGACCACAGAGCTGATACGCAGTATTTT
once	TRBV2	TRBJ1-4	-	CASSEGTVNEKLFF	TGTGCCAGCAGTGAAGGGACAGTTAATGAAAAACTGTTTTTT
-	TRBV14	TRBJ2-1	TRBD2	CASSQLGLAGVEQFF	TGTGCCAGCAGCCAACTAGGACTAGCGGGAGTTGAGCAGTTCTTC
-	TRBV25-1	TRBJ2-1	TRBD2	CASSAAGGPMDEQFF	TGTGCCAGCAGCGCCGCGGGGGGCCCTATGGATGAGCAGTTCTTC
-	TRBV27	TRBJ1-2	TRBD1	CASTPTVGEGGYYGYTF	TGTGCCAGCACCCCCACGGTGGGGGAAGGGGGCTACTATGGCTACACCTTC
-	TRBV5-1	TRBJ1-4	-	CASSLGPSSGEKLFF	TGCGCCAGCAGCTTAGGACCTTCCTCGGGGGAAAAACTGTTTTTT
-	TRBV9	TRBJ1-2	-	CASSVGPTGVTNYGYTF	TGTGCCAGCAGCGTAGGGCCAACGGGGGTAACTAACTATGGCTACACCTTC
few	TRBV7-2	TRBJ2-1	TRBD1	CASSFRQGFGNEQFF	TGTGCCAGCAGCTTCCGACAGGGTTTCGGCAATGAGCAGTTCTTC
few	TRBV9	TRBJ1-6	TRBD1	CASSGGQGYSPLHF	TGTGCCAGCAGCGGGGGACAGGGGTACTCACCCCTCCACTTT
-	TRBV7-3	TRBJ2-1	TRBD2	CASSSGLAGVNEQFF	TGTGCCAGCAGCTCGGGACTAGCGGGAGTAAATGAGCAGTTCTTC
-	TRBV11-3	TRBJ1-3	TRBD1	CASSSDRGSSGNTIYF	TGTGCCAGCAGCTCGGACAGGGGGTCGTCGGGAAACACCATATATTTT
-	TRBV7-8	TRBJ1-5	TRBD1	CASSLADRGLVQPQHF	TGTGCCAGCAGCTTAGCGGACAGGGGGCTAGTTCAGCCCCAGCATTTT
-	TRBV25-1	TRBJ2-2	-	CASSEYNGELFF	TGTGCCAGCAGTGAATATAACGGGGAGCTGTTTTTT
-	TRBV28	TRBJ2-2	TRBD1	CASRPRDRVSPGELFF	TGTGCCAGCAGGCCCCGGGACAGGGTATCACCGGGGGAGCTGTTTTTT
-	TRBV7-6	TRBJ2-1	TRBD2	CASSLGLADPLINEQFF	TGTGCCAGCAGCTTGGGACTAGCGGATCCTCTAATCAATGAGCAGTTCTTC
-	TRBV5-1	TRBJ2-5	-	CASSLDRVETQYF	TGCGCCAGCAGCTTGGACAGGGTGGAGACCCAGTACTTC
-	TRBV9	TRBJ2-1	TRBD2	CASSITSGNKGEQFF	TGTGCCAGCAGCATAACTAGCGGCAACAAGGGTGAGCAGTTCTTC
-	TRBV5-1	TRBJ2-5	-	CASSLEGRGETQYF	TGCGCCAGCAGCTTGGAGGGTCGGGGAGAGACCCAGTACTTC
-	TRBV6-5	TRBJ1-4	-	CASSTTAPNEKLFF	TGTGCCAGCAGTACGACAGCACCTAATGAAAAACTGTTTTTT
-	TRBV27	TRBJ1-2	TRBD1	CASSAPGGNGYTF	TGTGCCAGCAGCGCTCCAGGGGGCAATGGCTACACCTTC
-	TRBV19	TRBJ2-3	TRBD2	CASSTGLAGGADTQYF	TGTGCCAGTAGTACGGGACTAGCGGGAGGGGCAGATACGCAGTATTTT
-	TRBV5-1	TRBJ2-2	TRBD2	CASSKSGLENTGELFF	TGCGCCAGCAGCAAATCGGGACTAGAGAACACCGGGGAGCTGTTTTTT
-	TRBV7-8	TRBJ2-5	-	CASSLWDIETQYF	TGTGCCAGCAGCTTATGGGACATAGAGACCCAGTACTTC
-	TRBV7-8	TRBJ2-4	TRBD2	CASSYTTGTSGRIAKNIQYF	TGTGCCAGCAGCTATACTACCGGGACTAGCGGGAGAATCGCCAAAAACATTCAGTACTTC
few	TRBV7-7	TRBJ2-7	TRBD2	CASRQGLAGEGEQYF	TGTGCCAGCCGACAGGGACTAGCGGGAGAGGGCGAGCAGTACTTC
few	TRBV9	TRBJ1-2	-	CASSVGGDYGYTF	TGTGCCAGCAGCGTAGGGGGGGACTATGGCTACACCTTC
-	TRBV30	TRBJ1-4	-	CAWRGPGGNEKLFF	TGTGCCTGGAGGGGCCCCGGGGGTAATGAAAAACTGTTTTTT